The 16 T cell receptor beta chains in this list originate from one sample, sequenced in a study of TIL therapy for anti-PD-1-resistant metastatic lung cancer. This was the immunoSEQ v3 assay. Here immunoSEQ multiplex PCR was the method, and the copy in TCRdb shows in-frame clones only, minus some. The sample includes about 60,000 clones, 55% to 75% of them seen just once. The time point was: pre-treatment sample, taken before nivolumab and TIL therapy. The specimen comprised blood, sampled at baseline. These receptors originate from a person between 25 and 80 years old with non-small cell lung cancer.

The CDR3 nucleotides read TGTGCCTGGAGTGTACTTCACAGGCAAGAGACCCAGTACTTC. It encodes CAWSVLHRQETQYF. V and J are TRBV30 and TRBJ2-5; TRBD1 is a possible D gene (5 bases). Germline V gene lookup returns CDR1 GTSNPN and CDR2 SVGIG (reference sequence). Trimming stripped 0 bases from V and 2 bases from J, with 10 bases between. This CDR3 contains 14 residues. The whole variable domain, filled in from reference TRBV30 and TRBJ2-5, reads SQTIHQWPATLVQPVGSPLSLECTVEGTSNPNLYWYRQAAGRGLQLLFYSVGIGQISSEVPQNLSASRPQDRQFILSSKKLLLSDSGFYLCAWSVLHRQETQYFGPGTRLLVL.

This clone was seen only a few times. Other DNA sequences in this sample translate to the same CDR3. The chain uses TRBV9 and TRBJ1-1, with D possibly being TRBD1 (6 bases). With 2 bases removed from V and 2 bases from J, the gap between germline ends came to 10 bases. The length of the CDR3 is 14 residues. Germline V lookup: CDR1 SGDLS, CDR2 YYNGEE. The CDR3: CASSVSGVNTEAFF. CDR3 in DNA: TGTGCCAGCAGCGTCTCAGGGGTTAACACTGAAGCTTTCTTT.

V is TRBV7-9 and J is TRBJ2-1, with 9 bases that match TRBD1. CDR3 size: 13 residues. CDR1 is SEHNR and CDR2 is FQNEAQ in the germline V gene (reference sequence). The trim removed 5 bases at V and 10 bases at J, leaving 6 bases unmatched. CDR3 DNA sequence: TGTGCCAGCAGCCGGACAGGGGTTGGGGAGCAGTTCTTC. The encoded protein is CASSRTGVGEQFF.

The chain uses TRBV5-1 and TRBJ2-1, with D unclear. Trimming removed 2 bases from V and 0 bases from J, with 12 bases in between. Germline assignment: CDR1 SGHRS and CDR2 YFSETQ. The CDR3 length is 16 residues. The CDR3 DNA is TGCGCCAGCAGCTTCGGTTCCAGCAACTCCTACAATGAGCAGTTCTTC. It yields the protein CASSFGSSNSYNEQFF.

V is TRBV27 and J is TRBJ2-2; weak D call: TRBD1 (7 bases). The CDR3 covers 16 residues. The germline V gene encodes CDR1 MNHEY and CDR2 SMNVEV (reference sequence). Trimming took 4 bases from V and 3 from J, leaving 15 bases between them. The CDR3 reads CASSSRGGGYTGELFF. The CDR3 DNA follows: TGTGCCAGCAGTTCCCGAGGAGGGGGCTACACCGGGGAGCTGTTTTTT.

This chain joins TRBV11-2 and TRBJ1-2; 8 bases fit TRBD1. Unmatched junction bases numbered 4, after V lost 5 bases and J lost 5 bases. Germline loops: CDR1 SGHAT, CDR2 FQNNGV. This CDR3 comprises 13 residues. The DNA of the CDR3 is TGTGCCAGCAGCCCCACAGGGGGGTATGGCTACACCTTC. Its translation: CASSPTGGYGYTF.

The chain combines TRBV19 with TRBJ2-3; maybe TRBD2 (6 bases). This CDR3 has 16 residues. Trimming took off 3 bases at V and 1 base at J, with 14 bases between the two ends. Germline V CDR1 and CDR2: LNHDA, SQIVND (reference sequence). The CDR3 DNA follows: TGTGCCAGTAGTATTACTAGCCCCAGGGGCACAGATACGCAGTATTTT. Protein sequence: CASSITSPRGTDTQYF.

The count of this clone is one. The V and J genes are TRBV14 and TRBJ2-5, with D perhaps matching TRBD2 (7 bases). The CDR3 loop spans 14 amino acids. V lost 4 bases and J 4 bases, leaving 13 bases between the germline ends. Germline V gives CDR1 SGHDN, CDR2 FVKESK. CDR3 loop: CASSPAGAGETQYF. The CDR3 coding sequence is TGTGCCAGCAGCCCCGCGGGGGCGGGAGAGACCCAGTACTTC. Together with reference TRBV14 and TRBJ2-5, the CDR3 gives the full variable domain: EAGVTQFPSHSVIEKGQTVTLRCDPISGHDNLYWYRRVMGKEIKFLLHFVKESKQDESGMPNNRFLAERTGGTYSTLKVQPAELEDSGVYFCASSPAGAGETQYFGPGTRLLVL.

The chain uses TRBV18 and TRBJ1-5, with no clear D. V was trimmed by 5 bases and J by 3 bases, leaving 8 bases between them. Germline-derived CDR1 and CDR2 are KGHSH and LQKENI. CDR3 size: 13 residues. The CDR3 is CASSTGVNQPQHF. The CDR3 DNA reads TGTGCCAGCTCAACGGGAGTCAATCAGCCCCAGCATTTT.

This clone has a handful of counts. The chain has TRBV10-3 and TRBJ1-2; no clear D. From germline, CDR1 is ENHRY and CDR2 SYGVKD. The V and J ends lost 2 bases and 5 bases respectively, with 15 bases between them. The CDR3 is made up of 15 amino acids. In DNA, the CDR3 is TGTGCCATCAGTGAGGGGAGGCGGACCATTTATGGCTACACCTTC. Amino acid sequence: CAISEGRRTIYGYTF.

The chain recombines TRBV7-9 with TRBJ2-7; 9 nucleotides line up with TRBD1. Germline-derived CDR1 and CDR2 are SEHNR and FQNEAQ (reference sequence). The CDR3 has 13 residues. The V gene end was trimmed by 5 bases and the J gene end by 5 bases; junction bases not matched to a gene: 4. This CDR3 is CASSQGQGDEQYF. CDR3 coding DNA: TGTGCCAGCAGCCAGGGACAGGGAGACGAGCAGTACTTC.

The chain joins TRBV15 to TRBJ2-3, with 11 bases identical to TRBD2. CDR1 LNHNV and CDR2 YYDKDF come from the germline V gene (reference sequence). The CDR3 runs to 17 residues. Germline trimming cut 1 base from V and 8 bases from J; bases unmatched to any gene: 11. CDR3 nucleotides: TGTGCCACCAGCAGAGGGGGGACTAGCGGTACCGAAGGTACGCAGTATTTT. It specifies CATSRGGTSGTEGTQYF.

V is TRBV30 and J is TRBJ1-1, with unresolved D. The CDR3 consists of 14 residues. V was pared by 4 bases and J by 2 bases, with 14 bases between. Germline V gene sequence: CDR1 GTSNPN, CDR2 SVGIG (reference sequence). The CDR3 DNA reads as TGTGCCTGGACAGGCGACATCGAAAACACTGAAGCTTTCTTT. It codes for CAWTGDIENTEAFF.

The CDR3 DNA follows: TGTGCCAGCAGTAATAATCAGCCCCAGCATTTT. It is translated as CASSNNQPQHF. V usage is TRBV28 and J usage is TRBJ1-5; D is uncertain. The CDR3 spans 11 residues. Germline loops: CDR1 MDHEN, CDR2 SYDVKM. Trimming removed 5 bases from V and 4 bases from J, with 3 bases in between.

The chain combines TRBV7-6 with TRBJ1-6; the match to TRBD1 covers 8 bases. Trimming at V came to 2 bases and at J to 4 bases, leaving 7 bases not matched to a gene. Per germline, CDR1 SGHVS and CDR2 FNYEAQ. The length of the CDR3 is 17 residues. CDR3 sequence (DNA): TGTGCCAGCAGCTTAAGGACAGGGCGGGTATATAATTCACCCCTCCACTTT. This encodes CASSLRTGRVYNSPLHF.

The table lists this clone with a count of one. CDR3 residues: CASSLEGGETQYF. The CDR3 nucleotides read TGTGCCAGCAGCCTGGAGGGCGGAGAGACCCAGTACTTC. The chain links TRBV6-1 to TRBJ2-5; D may be TRBD2 (6 bases). V was cut by 6 bases and J by 4 bases, with 12 bases left in between. Germline CDR1 reads MNHNS; CDR2 reads SASEGT. This CDR3 comprises 13 residues.